These T cell receptor beta chains were read from a single sample in a study of T-cell memory formation after mild COVID-19. TCRdb re-called the 5' RACE reads with MiXCR, one entry per CDR3 protein. The sample shows 150,000 to 200,000 distinct CDR3 sequences, about 9.9% of them seen only once. The source material was PBMCs or a T cell subset sorted from them (not recorded which). The receptors were gathered from a man aged 18 to 29 who had mild COVID-19 (a few samples of this study predate the infection). Cell type and time point are not known. The CDR3 runs from the conserved cysteine through the conserved F or W. The D gene is left open where the match is weak. Clone size is shown for a subset of rows, as once, few, many or a class of expanded clone.

>TRBJ2-5|few|.|TRBV9
CASSVGGELQETQYF
TGTGCCAGCAGCGTAGGAGGGGAGCTCCAAGAGACCCAGTACTTC
>TRBJ1-2|few|.|TRBV4-1
CASSQDGNSASSGGYTF
TGCGCCAGCAGCCAAGATGGGAACAGTGCGAGTTCTGGCGGCTACACCTTC
>TRBJ1-5|.|TRBD1|TRBV6-5
CASSYGPQGAGQPQHF
TGTGCCAGCAGTTACGGTCCCCAGGGGGCTGGGCAGCCCCAGCATTTT
>TRBJ2-3|.|TRBD2|TRBV4-3
CASSQETSGGTQYF
TGCGCCAGCAGCCAAGAGACTAGCGGGGGGACGCAGTATTTT
>TRBJ2-3|.|.|TRBV6-6
CASSYTPLGGLTDTQYF
TGTGCCAGCAGTTACACGCCCCTGGGGGGACTCACAGATACGCAGTATTTT
>TRBJ2-1|few|TRBD2|TRBV20-1
CSARAAAGGPSYNEQFF
TGCAGTGCTAGAGCGGCGGCGGGGGGCCCCTCCTACAATGAGCAGTTCTTC
>TRBJ2-4|many|TRBD1|TRBV4-1
CASSQPSRGRGNIQYF
TGCGCCAGCAGCCAACCCTCGAGGGGGCGAGGAAACATTCAGTACTTC
>TRBJ2-1|many|TRBD2|TRBV5-1
CASSLASSGGARKFF
TGCGCCAGCAGCTTGGCGTCTAGCGGGGGGGCAAGGAAGTTCTTC
>TRBJ2-2|.|.|TRBV5-1
CASAWGSANTGELFF
TGCGCCAGCGCTTGGGGTAGCGCGAACACCGGGGAGCTGTTTTTT
>TRBJ2-7|few|.|TRBV6-2/TRBV6-3
CASRADGAYEQYF
TGTGCCAGCAGAGCCGACGGAGCCTACGAGCAGTACTTC
>TRBJ2-5|.|.|TRBV12-3/TRBV12-4
CASSFASAETQYF
TGTGCCAGCAGTTTTGCTAGCGCTGAGACCCAGTACTTC
>TRBJ2-7|few|.|TRBV6-5
CASSYSGGGSSYEQYF
TGTGCCAGCAGTTACTCGGGTGGAGGGAGCTCCTACGAGCAGTACTTC
>TRBJ1-5|.|.|TRBV6-6
CASTGAGIYSNQPQQF
TGTGCCAGCACCGGGGCCGGGATTTATAGCAATCAGCCCCAGCAATTT
>TRBJ2-1|few|.|TRBV4-3
CASSQGAAPFAYNEQFF
TGCGCCAGCAGCCAGGGGGCGGCTCCATTCGCATACAATGAGCAGTTCTTC
>TRBJ2-3|few|.|TRBV7-9
CASRTPLGVSTDTQYF
TGTGCCAGCAGGACACCTTTGGGGGTTAGCACAGATACGCAGTATTTT
>TRBJ1-6|.|.|TRBV7-8
CASSSQNYRATGPLHF
TGTGCCAGCAGCTCCCAAAATTACCGGGCAACGGGGCCCCTCCACTTT
>TRBJ2-7|few|.|TRBV12-3/TRBV12-4
CASSPASGHEQYF
TGTGCCAGCAGCCCGGCCTCGGGGCACGAGCAGTACTTC
>TRBJ2-1|many|TRBD1|TRBV7-2
CASSLAMAGGYNEQFF
TGTGCCAGCAGCTTAGCGATGGCAGGGGGCTACAATGAGCAGTTCTTC
>TRBJ2-2|.|.|TRBV2
CASSEGTVETGELFF
TGTGCCAGCAGTGAAGGGACGGTAGAAACCGGGGAGCTGTTTTTT
>TRBJ2-5|few|.|TRBV7-8
CASSLAEGKEYF
TGTGCCAGCAGCTTAGCGGAGGGAAAGGAGTACTTC